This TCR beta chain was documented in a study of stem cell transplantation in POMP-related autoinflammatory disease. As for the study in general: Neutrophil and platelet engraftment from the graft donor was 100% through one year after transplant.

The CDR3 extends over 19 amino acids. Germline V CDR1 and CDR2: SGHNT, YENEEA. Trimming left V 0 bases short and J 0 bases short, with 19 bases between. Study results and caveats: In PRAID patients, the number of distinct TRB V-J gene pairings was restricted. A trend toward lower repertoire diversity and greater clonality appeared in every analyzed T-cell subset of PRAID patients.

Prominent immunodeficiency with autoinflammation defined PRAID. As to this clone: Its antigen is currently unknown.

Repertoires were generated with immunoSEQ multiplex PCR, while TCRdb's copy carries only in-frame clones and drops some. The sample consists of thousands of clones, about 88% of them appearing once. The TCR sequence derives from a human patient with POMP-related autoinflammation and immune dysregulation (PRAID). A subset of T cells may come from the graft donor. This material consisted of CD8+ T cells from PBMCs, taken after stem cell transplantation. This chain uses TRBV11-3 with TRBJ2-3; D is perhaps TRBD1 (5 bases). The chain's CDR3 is CASSLEPPPGSTSTDTQYF. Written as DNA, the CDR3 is TGTGCCAGCAGCTTAGAACCACCCCCAGGGTCAACTAGCACAGATACGCAGTATTTT.